The 5 T cell receptor beta chains below come from one sample, sequenced in a study of T cells in Graves' hyperthyroidism and ophthalmopathy. Template material for amplifying TCR beta CDR3 regions consisted of RNA transcripts. HTBI primers were used for first-round RT-PCR of the TCR CDR3. Via MiXCR, TCRdb re-called the multiplex PCR reads, giving one row per CDR3 protein. The table lists hundreds of thousands of distinct CDR3 sequences, 45% of them singletons. The sequenced sample was peripheral blood or thyroid tissue (not recorded which). These receptors all stem from an adult man with Graves' disease, either hyperthyroidism or ophthalmopathy (not recorded which).

CDR3 sequence reads: CATQRAGSFLDQPQHF. The CDR3 coding sequence is TGTGCCACCCAGCGGGCAGGGTCATTTTTAGATCAGCCCCAGCATTTT. The chain recombines TRBV10-3 with TRBJ1-5, with TRBD1 as a possible D gene (5 bases). This CDR3 has 16 amino acids. V gave up 10 bases and J gave up 5 bases, with 24 bases separating them. Looked up from germline, CDR1 is ENHRY and CDR2 is SYGVKD.

This CDR3 is CSALDSTNEKLFF. Here the CDR3 DNA reads TGCAGTGCTCTAGACTCCACTAATGAAAAACTGTTTTTT. The J gene is TRBJ1-4, the V gene TRBV20-1; D gene unclear. V was shortened by 5 bases and J by 2 bases, with 9 bases between the two germline ends. Germline CDR1 DFQATT, CDR2 SNEGSKA (reference sequence). The CDR3 is 13 amino acids.

Many counts were recorded for this clonotype. The rearrangement joins TRBV6-5 to TRBJ1-5; 9 positions agree with TRBD1. Per the germline V gene, CDR1 is MNHEY and CDR2 is SVGAGI. This CDR3 has 15 amino acids. V was clipped by 6 bases and J by 2 bases; unmatched bases: 5. CDR3 nucleotides: TGTGCCAGCAGACTGGGACAGGGCGGCAATCAGCCCCAGCATTTT. Amino acid sequence: CASRLGQGGNQPQHF.

The J gene is TRBJ2-6, the V gene TRBV20-1; tentatively, D is TRBD1 (6 bases). CDR3 size: 15 residues. Germline V CDR1 and CDR2: DFQATT, SNEGSKA (reference sequence). The V end lost 6 bases, the J end lost 0 bases, and 12 bases lay between the germline ends. The CDR3 bases are TGCAGTGCGATATCAGGGGACTCTGGGGCCAACGTCCTGACTTTC. Its protein product is CSAISGDSGANVLTF.

The sample holds a few counts of this clonotype. The chain is built from TRBV19 and TRBJ1-1; unclear D gene. This CDR3 is built from 15 residues. The germline gives CDR1 LNHDA, CDR2 SQIVND (reference sequence). Trimming left V 0 bases short and J 1 base short, with 9 bases between. The chain's CDR3 is CASSIEAVPNTEAFF. DNA of the CDR3: TGTGCCAGTAGTATAGAAGCGGTGCCGAACACTGAAGCTTTCTTT.